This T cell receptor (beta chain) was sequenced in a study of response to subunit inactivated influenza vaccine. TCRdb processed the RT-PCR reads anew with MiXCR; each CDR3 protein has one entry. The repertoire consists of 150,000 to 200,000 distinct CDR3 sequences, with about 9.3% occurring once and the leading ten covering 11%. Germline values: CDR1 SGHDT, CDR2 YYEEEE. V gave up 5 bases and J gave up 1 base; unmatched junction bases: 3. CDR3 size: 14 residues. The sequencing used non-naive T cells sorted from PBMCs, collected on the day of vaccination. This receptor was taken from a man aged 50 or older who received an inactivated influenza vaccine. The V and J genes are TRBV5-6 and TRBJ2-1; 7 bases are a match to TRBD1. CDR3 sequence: CASRPGGSYNEQFF. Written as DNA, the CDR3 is TGTGCCAGCAGGCCAGGGGGTTCCTACAATGAGCAGTTCTTC.